These T cell receptor beta chains were read from a single sample in a study of shared clonotypes between healthy human individuals. Sequencing was performed with immunoSEQ multiplex PCR; in TCRdb, only in-frame clones are kept and a portion is missing. The table lists more than 200,000 clones, 50% to 80% of them singletons. The sequenced sample consisted of memory CD4+ T cells sorted from blood. Receptors were obtained from a man younger than 40 in good health. CDR3s include the opening cysteine and the closing phenylalanine or tryptophan. A D gene is named only where the DNA matches it firmly. Only some rows state a clone size, as once, few, many or a class for expanded clones.

clone_size j_call v_call d_call cdr3_length cdr3_nt cdr3_aa
many TRBJ1-1 TRBV6-1 NA 13 TGTGCCAGCCGGAGTAGCATGAACACTGAAGCTTTCTTT CASRSSMNTEAFF
NA TRBJ2-5 TRBV10-3 NA 16 TGTGCCATCAGTGATCGGGACGGAGGGGACCAAGAGACCCAGTACTTC CAISDRDGGDQETQYF
NA TRBJ2-5 TRBV6-4 NA 13 TGTGCCAGCAGTGATCAGGCGGGGGAGACCCAGTACTTC CASSDQAGETQYF
NA TRBJ2-7 TRBV20-1 NA 11 TGCAGTGCCCTCCGGATCTACGAGCAGTACTTC CSALRIYEQYF
NA TRBJ1-2 TRBV7-9 NA 13 TGTGCCAGCAGCTTGGGGCAAGGCTATGGCTACACCTTC CASSLGQGYGYTF
few TRBJ2-5 TRBV5-1 TRBD2 16 TGCGCCAGCAGCTTGGGGGGAGGGTCAACTCAAGAGACCCAGTACTTC CASSLGGGSTQETQYF
NA TRBJ2-3 TRBV9 TRBD1 14 TGTGCCAGCAGCGAGGGGGCTTTCACAGATACGCAGTATTTT CASSEGAFTDTQYF
NA TRBJ2-7 TRBV7-6 TRBD1 18 TGTGCCAGCAGCTTAGCGGCGCCTCGGAACAGGGGTTACTACGAGCAGTACTTC CASSLAAPRNRGYYEQYF
NA TRBJ2-3 TRBV29-1 NA 13 TGCAGCGTTGAAACTCTTTTTGTCGATACGCAGTATTTT CSVETLFVDTQYF
NA TRBJ2-1 TRBV20-1 NA 11 TGCAGTGCTACCGATAAAGGTGAGCAGTTCTTC CSATDKGEQFF
NA TRBJ2-3 TRBV5-6 TRBD2 16 TGTGCCAGCAGGAAGACACTTTGGACTAGCAGGGATACGCAGTATTTT CASRKTLWTSRDTQYF
NA TRBJ1-1 TRBV7-2 NA 14 TGTGCCAGCAGCAGGGAGCAGATTAACACTGAAGCTTTCTTT CASSREQINTEAFF
few TRBJ1-5 TRBV30 NA 15 TGTGCCTGGAGTGTACGTGGCTGGGGCAATCAGCCCCAGCATTTT CAWSVRGWGNQPQHF
NA TRBJ1-5 TRBV5-6 NA 15 TGTGCCAGCAGCCCCGGGGCTCATAGCAATCAGCCCCAGCATTTT CASSPGAHSNQPQHF
NA TRBJ2-5 TRBV30 TRBD2 15 TGTGCCTTATACCCCTTGAGCGGGAGGGGAGAGACCCAGTACTTC CALYPLSGRGETQYF
NA TRBJ2-3 TRBV5-1 NA 14 TGCGCCAGCAGCGGGATGATGAGCACAGATACGCAGTATTTT CASSGMMSTDTQYF
NA TRBJ1-5 TRBV4-3 TRBD1 16 TGCGCCAGCAGCCAAGACCCCGGACAGGGGGGACAGCCCCAGCATTTT CASSQDPGQGGQPQHF
NA TRBJ2-1 TRBV5-4 NA 13 TGTGCCAGCAGCTTGGAACGGGACAATGAGCAGTTCTTC CASSLERDNEQFF
once TRBJ2-1 TRBV5-3 TRBD1 18 TGTGCCAGAAGCGTGGACAGGACAGGGTTTCGGGGATACAATGAGCAGTTCTTC CARSVDRTGFRGYNEQFF
many TRBJ2-7 TRBV18 NA 14 TGTGCCAGCTCACCACGGGGCGACTCCTACGAGCAGTACTTC CASSPRGDSYEQYF
few TRBJ2-5 TRBV18 TRBD1 14 TGTGCCAGCTCACCGCCGGGACAGCAAGAGACCCAGTACTTC CASSPPGQQETQYF
many TRBJ1-1 TRBV6-5 TRBD1 15 TGTGCCAGCAGTTACCACGGCAGGGGGCGGACTGAAGCTTTCTTT CASSYHGRGRTEAFF
NA TRBJ2-3 TRBV5-1 NA 15 TGCGCCAGCAGTTTGCGGGGCCTAGTCACAGATACGCAGTATTTT CASSLRGLVTDTQYF
NA TRBJ2-5 TRBV5-1 NA 13 TGCGCCAGCAGCTCCCCCTTTCTAGAGACCCAGTACTTC CASSSPFLETQYF
NA TRBJ2-1 TRBV18 TRBD2 15 TGTGCCAGCTCACCTGGACTAGCGGACTACAATGAGCAGTTCTTC CASSPGLADYNEQFF
NA TRBJ1-4 TRBV5-8 NA 13 TGTGCCAGCGCGGCAGGACCTTATGAAAAACTGTTTTTT CASAAGPYEKLFF
NA TRBJ2-7 TRBV6-5 NA 14 TGTGCCAGCAGTCCCGGGACAGCGGGCTACGAGCAGTACTTC CASSPGTAGYEQYF
NA TRBJ2-3 TRBV29-1 NA 12 TGCAGCTCACAAGGGGGCACAGATACGCAGTATTTT CSSQGGTDTQYF
few TRBJ1-1 TRBV29-1 TRBD1 14 TGCAGCGTAAATCCAGGACAGGGGAACACTGAAGCTTTCTTT CSVNPGQGNTEAFF
many TRBJ1-1 TRBV15 NA 18 TGTGCCACCAGCAGAGATCCTAGCTCAAGGGTGTTGAACACTGAAGCTTTCTTT CATSRDPSSRVLNTEAFF
NA TRBJ2-1 TRBV6-6 TRBD2 13 TGTGCCACTAGACTAGCGGCCTACAATGAGCAGTTCTTC CATRLAAYNEQFF
once TRBJ2-3 TRBV6-4 TRBD2 17 TGTGCCAGCTCTGGCGGGAGTCAGATACTGAGGGTGGATACGCAGTATTTT CASSGGSQILRVDTQYF
few TRBJ1-1 TRBV7-2 NA 14 TGTGCCAGCAGCTTAGAGGGGGGGTTCACTGAAGCTTTCTTT CASSLEGGFTEAFF
NA TRBJ2-1 TRBV5-1 TRBD2 16 TGCGCCAGCAGCTTGGAACTAGCGCTTTCCTACAATGAGCAGTTCTTC CASSLELALSYNEQFF
NA TRBJ1-5 TRBV11-2 TRBD1 17 TGTGCCAGCAGCTCCGGACAGGGTATCCCCTACCGTCAGCCCCAGCATTTT CASSSGQGIPYRQPQHF